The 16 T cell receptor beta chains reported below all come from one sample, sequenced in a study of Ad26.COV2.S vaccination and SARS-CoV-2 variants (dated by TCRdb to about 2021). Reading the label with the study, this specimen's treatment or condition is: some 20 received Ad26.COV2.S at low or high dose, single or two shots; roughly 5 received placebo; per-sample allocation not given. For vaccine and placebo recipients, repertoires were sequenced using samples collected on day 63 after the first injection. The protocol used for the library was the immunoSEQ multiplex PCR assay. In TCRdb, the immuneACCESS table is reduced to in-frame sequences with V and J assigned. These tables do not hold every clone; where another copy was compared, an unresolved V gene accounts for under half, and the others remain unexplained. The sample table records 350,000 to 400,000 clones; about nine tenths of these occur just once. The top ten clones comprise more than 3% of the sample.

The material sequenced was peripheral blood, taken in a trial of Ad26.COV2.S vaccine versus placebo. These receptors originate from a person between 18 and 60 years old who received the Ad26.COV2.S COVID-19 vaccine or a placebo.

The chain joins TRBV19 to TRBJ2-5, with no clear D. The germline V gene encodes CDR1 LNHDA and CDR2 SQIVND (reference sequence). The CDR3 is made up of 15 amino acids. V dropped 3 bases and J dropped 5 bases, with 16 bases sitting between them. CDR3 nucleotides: TGTGCCAGTAGTATCAACAGCTTAATCGCGGAGACCCAGTACTTC. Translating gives CASSINSLIAETQYF. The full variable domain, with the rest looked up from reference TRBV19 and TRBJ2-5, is DGGITQSPKYLFRKEGQNVTLSCEQNLNHDAMYWYRQDPGQGLRLIYYSQIVNDFQKGDIAEGYSVSREKKESFPLTVTSAQKNPTAFYLCASSINSLIAETQYFGPGTRLLVL.

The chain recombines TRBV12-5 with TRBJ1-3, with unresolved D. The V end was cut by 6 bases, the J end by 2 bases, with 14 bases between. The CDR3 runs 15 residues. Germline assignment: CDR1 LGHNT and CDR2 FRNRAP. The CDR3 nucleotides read TGTGCTAGTGGCTTAAATGCAGAAACTGGAAACACCATATATTTT. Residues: CASGLNAETGNTIYF.

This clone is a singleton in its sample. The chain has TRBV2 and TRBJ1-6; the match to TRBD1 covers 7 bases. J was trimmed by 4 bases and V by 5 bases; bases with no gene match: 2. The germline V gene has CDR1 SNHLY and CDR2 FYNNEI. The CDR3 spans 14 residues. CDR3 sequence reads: CASSPGQYNSPLHF. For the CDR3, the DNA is TGTGCCAGCAGTCCGGGACAGTATAATTCACCCCTCCACTTT. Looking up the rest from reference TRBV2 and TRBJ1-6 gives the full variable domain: EPEVTQTPSHQVTQMGQEVILRCVPISNHLYFYWYRQILGQKVEFLVSFYNNEISEKSEIFDDQFSVERPDGSNFTLKIRSTKLEDSAMYFCASSPGQYNSPLHFGNGTRLTVT.

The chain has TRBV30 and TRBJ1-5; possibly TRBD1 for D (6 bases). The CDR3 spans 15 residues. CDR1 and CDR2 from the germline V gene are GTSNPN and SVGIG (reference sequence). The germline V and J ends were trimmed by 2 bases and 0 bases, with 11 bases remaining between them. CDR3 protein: CAWSRQVTSNQPQHF. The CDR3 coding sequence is TGTGCCTGGAGTAGACAGGTCACTAGCAATCAGCCCCAGCATTTT.

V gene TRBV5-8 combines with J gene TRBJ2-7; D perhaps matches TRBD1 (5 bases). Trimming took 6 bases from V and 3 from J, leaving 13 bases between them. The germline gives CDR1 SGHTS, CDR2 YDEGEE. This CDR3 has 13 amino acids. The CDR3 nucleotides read TGTGCCAGCAACCCAGGGCAGTTCTACGAGCAGTACTTC. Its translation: CASNPGQFYEQYF.

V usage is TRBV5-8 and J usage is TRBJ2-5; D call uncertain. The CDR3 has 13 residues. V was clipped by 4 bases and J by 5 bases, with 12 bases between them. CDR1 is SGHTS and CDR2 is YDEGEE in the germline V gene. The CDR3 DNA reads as TGTGCCAGCAGCCCGGACCCTCGGGAGACCCAGTACTTC. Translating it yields CASSPDPRETQYF.

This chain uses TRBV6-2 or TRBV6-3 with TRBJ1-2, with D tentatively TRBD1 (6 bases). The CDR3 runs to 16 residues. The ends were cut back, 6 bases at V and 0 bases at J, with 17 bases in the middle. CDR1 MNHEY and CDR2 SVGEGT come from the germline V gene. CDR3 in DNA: TGTGCCAGCAGCCCTAGATGGGACACACCTAACTATGGCTACACCTTC. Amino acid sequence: CASSPRWDTPNYGYTF.

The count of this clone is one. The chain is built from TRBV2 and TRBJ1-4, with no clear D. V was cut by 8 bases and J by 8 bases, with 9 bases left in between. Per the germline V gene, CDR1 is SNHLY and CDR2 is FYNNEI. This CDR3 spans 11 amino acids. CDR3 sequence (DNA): TGTGCCAGCGGTCAGATAGAAAAACTGTTTTTT. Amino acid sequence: CASGQIEKLFF.

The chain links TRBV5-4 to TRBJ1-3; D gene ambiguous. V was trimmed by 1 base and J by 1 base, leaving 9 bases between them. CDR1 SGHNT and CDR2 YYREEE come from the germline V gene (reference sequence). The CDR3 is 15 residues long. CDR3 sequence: CASSLNAASGNTIYF. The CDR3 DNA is TGTGCCAGCAGCTTGAACGCAGCTTCTGGAAACACCATATATTTT.

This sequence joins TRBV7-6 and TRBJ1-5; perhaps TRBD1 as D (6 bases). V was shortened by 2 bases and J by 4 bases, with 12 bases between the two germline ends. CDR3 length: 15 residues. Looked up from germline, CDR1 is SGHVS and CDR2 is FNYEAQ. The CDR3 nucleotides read TGTGCCAGCAGCTTAATAGGGGGGGGGAATCAGCCCCAGCATTTT. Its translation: CASSLIGGGNQPQHF.

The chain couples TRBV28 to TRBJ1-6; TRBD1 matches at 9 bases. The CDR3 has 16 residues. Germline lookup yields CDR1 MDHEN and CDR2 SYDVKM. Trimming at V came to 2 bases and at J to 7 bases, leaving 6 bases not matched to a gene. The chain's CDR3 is CASSLGDREGNSPLHF. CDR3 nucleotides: TGTGCCAGCAGTTTAGGGGACAGGGAAGGAAATTCACCCCTCCACTTT.

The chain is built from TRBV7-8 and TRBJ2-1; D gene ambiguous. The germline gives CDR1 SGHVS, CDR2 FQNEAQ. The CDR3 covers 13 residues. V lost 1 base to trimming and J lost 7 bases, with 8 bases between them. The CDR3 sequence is CASSLGPGNEQFF. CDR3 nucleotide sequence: TGTGCCAGCAGCTTAGGCCCAGGAAATGAGCAGTTCTTC.

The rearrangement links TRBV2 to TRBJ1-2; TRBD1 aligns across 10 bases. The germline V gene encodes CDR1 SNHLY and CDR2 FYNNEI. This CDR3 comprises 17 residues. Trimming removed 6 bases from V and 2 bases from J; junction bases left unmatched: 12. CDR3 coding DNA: TGTGCCAGCAGCGTCTCGCCGACAGGGGGCGCGAACTATGGCTACACCTTC. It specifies CASSVSPTGGANYGYTF.

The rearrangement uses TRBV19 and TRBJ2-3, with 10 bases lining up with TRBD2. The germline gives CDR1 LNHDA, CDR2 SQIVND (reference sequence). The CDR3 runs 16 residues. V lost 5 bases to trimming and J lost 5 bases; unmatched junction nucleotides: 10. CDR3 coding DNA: TGTGCCAGTAGTTCATCTAGCGGGGGCCCTGGAGATACGCAGTATTTT. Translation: CASSSSSGGPGDTQYF.

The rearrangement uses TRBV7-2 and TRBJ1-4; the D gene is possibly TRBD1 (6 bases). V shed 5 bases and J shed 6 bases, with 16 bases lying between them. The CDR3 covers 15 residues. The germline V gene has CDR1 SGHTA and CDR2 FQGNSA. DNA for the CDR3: TGTGCCAGCAGCAAAGAGAGGGGGGTCGATGAAAAACTGTTTTTT. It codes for CASSKERGVDEKLFF.

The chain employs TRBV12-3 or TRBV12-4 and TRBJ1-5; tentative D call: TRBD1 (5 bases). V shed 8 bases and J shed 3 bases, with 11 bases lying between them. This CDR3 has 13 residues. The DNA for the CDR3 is TGTGCCAGCCGGCGGGGGTTCAATCAGCCCCAGCATTTT. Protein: CASRRGFNQPQHF.